The 16 T cell receptor beta chains below were found in one sample sequenced in a study of beta chain features in type 1 diabetes. Study-wide results and caveats: Moderate yet significant TCRB CDR3 shortening was seen in Type 1 diabetes patients in all four CD4+ subsets.

Isolated RNA was reverse transcribed in full, so expressed TCRB transcripts were sequenced. Assay: immunoSEQ multiplex PCR; the TCRdb copy retains only in-frame clones and omits some. The data hold roughly 160,000 clones, with 7.8% observed a single time. These TCRs' antigens remain unknown. Material: central memory CD4+ T cells from blood. The source of these receptors is a woman in her thirties or forties with type 1 diabetes.

The chain joins TRBV5-1 to TRBJ2-7; the match to TRBD2 covers 8 bases. The germline V gene encodes CDR1 SGHRS and CDR2 YFSETQ. V lost 4 bases, J lost 5 bases, and 11 bases stayed unmatched. CDR3 length: 15 residues. The chain's CDR3 is CASSPPEREGHEQYF. CDR3 sequence (DNA): TGCGCCAGCAGCCCCCCGGAACGGGAGGGTCACGAGCAGTACTTC. The variable domain in full, completed from reference TRBV5-1 and TRBJ2-7, reads KAGVTQTPRYLIKTRGQQVTLSCSPISGHRSVSWYQQTPGQGLQFLFEYFSETQRNKGNFPGRFSGRQFSNSRSEMNVSTLELGDSALYLCASSPPEREGHEQYFGPGTRLTVT.

CDR3 region: CASSLELAGYVTETQYF. CDR3 DNA: TGCGCCAGCAGCTTGGAGCTAGCGGGCTATGTAACGGAGACCCAGTACTTC. V is TRBV5-1 and J is TRBJ2-5; TRBD2 aligns across 8 bases. V lost 0 bases and J lost 5; bases outside the gene matches: 12. This CDR3 has 17 residues. From germline, CDR1 is SGHRS and CDR2 YFSETQ.

The chain combines TRBV4-1 with TRBJ2-7, with TRBD1 identical over 7 bases. The CDR3 contains 14 residues. The V gene end was trimmed by 0 bases and the J gene end by 2 bases; junction bases not matched to a gene: 1. Germline V lookup: CDR1 MGHRA, CDR2 YSYEKL. The CDR3 protein is CASSQDRGTYEQYF. In nucleotides, the CDR3 is TGCGCCAGCAGCCAAGACAGGGGGACCTACGAGCAGTACTTC.

There are a few counts of this clone. V gene TRBV11-2 combines with J gene TRBJ2-5, with 14 bases identical to TRBD2. Germline-derived CDR1 and CDR2 are SGHAT and FQNNGV. This CDR3 region has 16 residues. The V and J ends lost 1 base and 9 bases, in that order; junction bases with no gene match: 7. The CDR3 protein is CASSLVVTSGRGAQYF. In DNA form, the CDR3 reads TGTGCCAGCAGCTTAGTGGTGACTAGCGGGAGGGGGGCCCAGTACTTC.

This clone was detected a few times. The chain is built from TRBV7-8 and TRBJ2-7, with D possibly being TRBD2 (5 bases). The germline V gene encodes CDR1 SGHVS and CDR2 FQNEAQ. Between the trimmed V and J ends, which lost 1 base and 5 bases, there was a span of 9 bases. This CDR3 region has 13 residues. The CDR3 loop reads CASSLDPGNEQYF. CDR3 sequence (DNA): TGTGCCAGCAGCTTAGATCCGGGAAACGAGCAGTACTTC.

The rearrangement links TRBV19 to TRBJ2-1, with 11 bases identical to TRBD2. CDR1 is LNHDA and CDR2 is SQIVND in the germline V gene (reference sequence). The CDR3 runs to 14 residues. Germline trimming cut 9 bases from V and 3 bases from J; bases unmatched to any gene: 4. Here the CDR3 DNA reads TGTGCCAGCCAACTAGCGGGGGACTACAATGAGCAGTTCTTC. This codes for CASQLAGDYNEQFF.

This clone was seen a few times. The rearrangement uses TRBV11-3 and TRBJ2-1, with 13 bases that match TRBD2. After removal of 5 bases from V and 7 bases from J, the junction contained 8 bases not matched to a gene. The CDR3 loop spans 16 amino acids. The germline gives CDR1 SGHNT, CDR2 YENEEA. CDR3 region: CASSPGLAGSWNEQFF. CDR3 nucleotide sequence: TGTGCCAGCAGCCCGGGACTAGCGGGAAGTTGGAATGAGCAGTTCTTC.

Details on this clone: The junction shows a germline mismatch at one end, possibly a read error. V gene TRBV4-2 combines with J gene TRBJ1-2; D may be TRBD1 (5 bases). Germline CDR1 and CDR2: LGHNA and YNFKEQ. The CDR3 is made up of 13 amino acids. The CDR3 coding sequence is TGTGCCAGCCGCCAGGGCGATTTTCTGGGCTACACCTTC. Its protein is CASRQGDFLGYTF.

This clone occurred a few times. This chain connects TRBV6-5 to TRBJ2-5, with TRBD2 identical over 7 bases. V dropped 6 bases and J dropped 6; count of bases not matched to a gene: 7. The length of the CDR3 is 13 residues. Germline lookup yields CDR1 MNHEY and CDR2 SVGAGI. As DNA, the CDR3 is TGTGCCAGCAGGGCCAGCGGGGTAAAGACCCAGTACTTC. It translates to CASRASGVKTQYF.

V is TRBV9 and J is TRBJ2-7; 10 positions match TRBD2. The germline V gene encodes CDR1 SGDLS and CDR2 YYNGEE. V was pared by 2 bases and J by 2 bases, with 4 bases of the junction left unmatched. The CDR3 runs 15 residues. Here the CDR3 DNA reads TGTGCCAGCAGCGTCGGGACTAGCGTAGCCTACGAGCAGTACTTC. It specifies CASSVGTSVAYEQYF.

In its sample, this clone was seen a few times. One junction end disagrees with the germline gene, perhaps due to a read error. The chain couples TRBV29-1 to TRBJ2-7; weak D call: TRBD2 (5 bases). CDR3 length equals 11 residues. Germline V gene data show CDR1 as SQVTM and CDR2 as ANQGSEA. CDR3 nucleotides: TGCAGCGGAGCGGATCCGGGTGGGCAGCACTTC. Residues: CSGADPGGQHF.

This clone was recorded a few times. The chain couples TRBV9 to TRBJ1-1; 8 bases match TRBD1. Germline assignment: CDR1 SGDLS and CDR2 YYNGEE. The CDR3 extends over 15 amino acids. Trimming cost V 1 base and J 4 bases; bases outside gene matches: 6. CDR3 in DNA: TGTGCCAGCAGCGTAATTGCGACAGGGGTCACTGAAGCTTTCTTT. Amino acid sequence: CASSVIATGVTEAFF.

The table lists this clone with a few counts. The V gene is TRBV27, the J gene TRBJ1-5, with D uncertain. The CDR3 covers 15 residues. The V gene's germline CDR1 is MNHEY and CDR2 SMNVEV (reference sequence). The V end was cut by 2 bases, the J end by 3 bases, with 11 bases between. The CDR3 DNA sequence: TGTGCCAGCAGTTTAGTGGGCAGACCCAATCAGCCCCAGCATTTT. This sequence encodes CASSLVGRPNQPQHF.

This chain joins TRBV19 and TRBJ2-3; 13 nucleotides align to TRBD2. After removal of 5 bases from V and 4 bases from J, the junction contained 6 bases not matched to a gene. The CDR3 consists of 16 residues. Germline assignment: CDR1 LNHDA and CDR2 SQIVND (reference sequence). The CDR3 loop is CASSLLAGGSADTQYF. CDR3 bases: TGTGCCAGTAGTCTACTAGCGGGAGGGAGCGCAGATACGCAGTATTTT.

This clone showed up just a few times. This sequence joins TRBV6-5 and TRBJ1-6, with 7 positions matching TRBD1. Per germline, CDR1 MNHEY and CDR2 SVGAGI. This CDR3 is built from 13 residues. With 6 bases clipped from V and 11 bases from J, the junction kept 7 bases outside the gene matches. The DNA for the CDR3 is TGTGCCAGCAGAAGACAGGGAACGGCACCCCTCCACTTT. Encoded protein: CASRRQGTAPLHF.

This rearrangement joins TRBV15 to TRBJ2-2; D remains unclear. Looked up from germline, CDR1 is LNHNV and CDR2 is YYDKDF (reference sequence). V was cut by 2 bases and J by 5 bases, with 15 bases left in between. This CDR3 region has 16 residues. This chain's CDR3 is CATSRSSADTTGELFF. The DNA for the CDR3 is TGTGCCACCAGCAGATCCTCGGCCGACACTACCGGGGAGCTGTTTTTT.